This passage covers 22 T cell receptor beta chains from one sample sequenced in a study of blood T cell repertoires in COVID-19. Some clones are missing from TCRdb's copy, which holds only in-frame ones; the method was immunoSEQ multiplex PCR. The sample lists 150,000 to 200,000 clones, around 81% occurring once. Sequencing was carried out using peripheral blood. The receptors derive from a middle-aged woman with COVID-19, enrolled during active disease.

V and J are TRBV29-1 and TRBJ1-2, with D maybe TRBD1 (5 bases). Per germline, CDR1 SQVTM and CDR2 ANQGSEA. V was shortened by 6 bases and J by 2 bases, with 16 bases between the two germline ends. CDR3 length: 14 residues. The CDR3 reads CSVREPGENYGYTF. The CDR3 nucleotides are TGCAGCGTCCGGGAACCGGGGGAGAACTATGGCTACACCTTC.

This clone was detected only once. This chain uses TRBV18 with TRBJ2-5; maybe TRBD2 (5 bases). This CDR3 is built from 15 residues. Per germline, CDR1 KGHSH and CDR2 LQKENI. V shed 3 bases and J shed 6 bases, with 17 bases lying between them. The CDR3 region is CASSPQYSREKTQYF. The CDR3 bases are TGTGCCAGCTCACCTCAGTACTCGAGGGAAAAGACCCAGTACTTC.

The CDR3 DNA sequence: TGTGCCAGCAGTTTTTACAGGGGGCAAGGTGAGCAGTTCTTC. It is translated as CASSFYRGQGEQFF. The chain carries TRBV27 and TRBJ2-1, with 9 positions matching TRBD1. There are 14 residues in the CDR3. Germline V gene data show CDR1 as MNHEY and CDR2 as SMNVEV (reference sequence). Trimming cost V 3 bases and J 9 bases; bases outside gene matches: 6.

This clone appeared many times. This chain links TRBV30 with TRBJ2-7, with D uncertain. The V gene lost 1 base and the J gene lost 0 bases, with 13 bases spanning the gap. Germline V gene lookup returns CDR1 GTSNPN and CDR2 SVGIG (reference sequence). The CDR3 is 15 residues long. The CDR3 bases are TGTGCCTGGAGTGCCACCCAGGTGCCCTCCTACGAGCAGTACTTC. It yields the protein CAWSATQVPSYEQYF.

CDR3 protein: CASRRADYSPLHF. As DNA, the CDR3 is TGTGCCAGCAGACGTGCGGACTATTCACCCCTCCACTTT. The V call is TRBV5-6, the J call TRBJ1-6; D is unresolved. Trimming removed 5 bases at V and 8 bases at J, with 11 bases between. The CDR3 totals 13 residues. Germline V gene data show CDR1 as SGHDT and CDR2 as YYEEEE.

This chain links TRBV30 with TRBJ2-1, with D perhaps matching TRBD2 (5 bases). The germline V gene has CDR1 GTSNPN and CDR2 SVGIG (reference sequence). The CDR3 contains 14 residues. Trimming left V 6 bases short and J 1 base short, with 13 bases between. The CDR3 nucleotides are TGTGCCTGTGATGTGGCGGGTTCCTACAATGAGCAGTTCTTC. This codes for CACDVAGSYNEQFF.

There are a few counts of this clone. The chain carries TRBV5-4 and TRBJ1-1, with TRBD1 identical over 10 bases. This CDR3 has 15 residues. Trimming took 3 bases from V and 5 from J; bases not matched to a gene: 7. Germline assignment: CDR1 SGHNT and CDR2 YYREEE (reference sequence). The CDR3 nucleotides are TGTGCCAGCAGCTCGGACAGGGGGGTAGGGACTGAAGCTTTCTTT. Its protein is CASSSDRGVGTEAFF.

This chain uses TRBV19 with TRBJ2-7; D unclear. Germline values: CDR1 LNHDA, CDR2 SQIVND (reference sequence). Trimming left V 0 bases short and J 7 bases short, with 16 bases between. This CDR3 region has 15 residues. CDR3 in amino acids: CASSIDRLDPFEQYV. In DNA, the CDR3 is TGTGCCAGTAGTATAGATCGTCTAGATCCGTTTGAGCAGTACGTC.

This chain joins TRBV29-1 and TRBJ1-3; D perhaps matches TRBD1 (6 bases). Germline-derived CDR1 and CDR2 are SQVTM and ANQGSEA. The CDR3 is 13 amino acids. V lost 3 bases, J lost 3 bases, and 9 bases lay in between. The CDR3 DNA sequence: TGCAGCGTTGACGGGGGGCTTGGAAACACCATATATTTT. It yields the protein CSVDGGLGNTIYF.

Only a few counts were recorded for this clone. The chain is built from TRBV6-6 and TRBJ1-5; D perhaps matches TRBD1 (5 bases). The CDR3 totals 15 residues. Germline CDR1 is MNHNY and CDR2 is SVGAGI (reference sequence). V gave up 0 bases and J gave up 0 bases, with 6 bases separating them. CDR3 residues: CASSYSTASNQPQHF. The CDR3 bases are TGTGCCAGCAGTTACTCGACAGCTAGCAATCAGCCCCAGCATTTT.

The chain combines TRBV6-1 with TRBJ2-3, with TRBD2 identical over 7 bases. Germline assignment: CDR1 MNHNS and CDR2 SASEGT. V shed 4 bases, J shed 0 bases, and the junction held 7 bases outside the gene matches. This CDR3 comprises 16 residues. CDR3 bases: TGTGCCAGCAGTGCCCTGAGTAGCGGGAGCACAGATACGCAGTATTTT. Its translation is CASSALSSGSTDTQYF.

This clone was observed a few times. The V call is TRBV28, the J call TRBJ1-1; TRBD1 aligns across 10 bases. Germline lookup yields CDR1 MDHEN and CDR2 SYDVKM. The CDR3 has 15 amino acids. Trimming took 6 bases from V and 3 from J; bases not matched to a gene: 7. CDR3 residues: CASSRDRGRHTEAFF. CDR3 DNA sequence: TGTGCCAGCAGCCGGGACAGGGGAAGGCACACTGAAGCTTTCTTT.

This clone was seen once. The chain joins TRBV10-1 to TRBJ2-1; 11 bases are shared with TRBD2. Germline V CDR1 and CDR2: WNHNN, SYGVQD (reference sequence). CDR3 length equals 14 residues. Trimming cost V 9 bases and J 8 bases; bases outside gene matches: 9. The CDR3 sequence: CASGIAGGGDEQFF. The CDR3 bases are TGCGCCAGTGGAATAGCGGGGGGGGGAGATGAGCAGTTCTTC.

The chain uses TRBV7-9 and TRBJ2-7; D is unresolved. Germline CDR1 SEHNR, CDR2 FQNEAQ (reference sequence). Deletions cut 3 bases from V and 0 bases from J, with 9 bases between. The CDR3 extends over 14 amino acids. Here the CDR3 reads CASSFTVYSYEQYF. CDR3 DNA sequence: TGTGCCAGCAGCTTTACAGTTTACTCCTACGAGCAGTACTTC.

This chain connects TRBV11-3 to TRBJ1-1; D perhaps matches TRBD1 (5 bases). CDR3 length: 13 residues. The V gene lost 5 bases and the J gene lost 7 bases, with 14 bases spanning the gap. Per germline, CDR1 SGHNT and CDR2 YENEEA. DNA of the CDR3: TGTGCCAGCAGCCTTAGGGGTACGGATGAAGCTTTCTTT. Amino acid sequence: CASSLRGTDEAFF. Variable domain in full (rest from reference TRBV11-3 and TRBJ1-1): EAGVVQSPRYKIIEKKQPVAFWCNPISGHNTLYWYLQNLGQGPELLIRYENEEAVDDSQLPKDRFSAERLKGVDSTLKIQPAELGDSAVYLCASSLRGTDEAFFGQGTRLTVV.

The rearrangement links TRBV2 to TRBJ2-7; 9 bases fit TRBD1. The CDR3 is made up of 15 amino acids. Germline trimming cut 2 bases from V and 3 bases from J; bases unmatched to any gene: 5. Per the germline V gene, CDR1 is SNHLY and CDR2 is FYNNEI. CDR3 sequence (DNA): TGTGCCAGCAGTGAATTTAGGACAGGGGACTACGAGCAGTACGTC. It is translated as CASSEFRTGDYEQYV.

The V and J genes are TRBV27 and TRBJ1-1; D possibly corresponds to TRBD1 (5 bases). Trimming left V 3 bases short and J 0 bases short, with 11 bases between. The CDR3 loop spans 15 amino acids. Germline CDR1 is MNHEY and CDR2 is SMNVEV (reference sequence). The CDR3, as DNA: TGTGCCAGCAGTTTGCAGGGCGCACTGAACACTGAAGCTTTCTTT. Its protein product is CASSLQGALNTEAFF.

This rearrangement joins TRBV6-5 to TRBJ2-3; 7 nucleotides align to TRBD1. CDR3 length: 14 residues. The V segment lost 6 bases and the J segment 2 bases; nucleotides outside the gene matches: 5. Per the germline V gene, CDR1 is MNHEY and CDR2 is SVGAGI. Written as DNA, the CDR3 is TGTGCCAGCAGGAGGACAGGCTTCACAGATACGCAGTATTTT. It translates to CASRRTGFTDTQYF.

The chain employs TRBV11-2 and TRBJ1-2, with TRBD1 matching 8 bases. Germline CDR1 reads SGHAT; CDR2 reads FQNNGV. After removal of 0 bases from V and 12 bases from J, the junction contained 6 bases not matched to a gene. There are 13 residues in the CDR3. Written as DNA, the CDR3 is TGTGCCAGCAGCTTAGATCAGGGGGCAGGGAACACCTTC. The encoded protein is CASSLDQGAGNTF.

This clone has at least ten counts. The chain employs TRBV6-2 or TRBV6-3 and TRBJ2-5, with TRBD1 identical over 10 bases. With V trimmed by 5 bases and J by 4 bases, 7 bases remained unmatched. CDR1 and CDR2 from the germline V gene are MNHEY and SVGEGT. The CDR3 has 15 amino acids. DNA of the CDR3: TGTGCCAGCAGTCCACTGACAGGGGGCGGAGAGACCCAGTACTTC. Translated: CASSPLTGGGETQYF.

V usage is TRBV11-2 and J usage is TRBJ2-2, with 7 bases that match TRBD1. Germline V gives CDR1 SGHAT, CDR2 FQNNGV. J gave up 1 base and V 4 bases, and 9 bases lay outside the gene matches. This CDR3 is 17 amino acids long. The CDR3 bases are TGTGCCAGCAGCTCCCACAGACAGGGAAGGAACACCGGGGAGCTGTTTTTT. Translation gives CASSSHRQGRNTGELFF.

The rearrangement uses TRBV3-1 (or the pseudogene TRBV3-2) and TRBJ2-1; TRBD2 agrees at 7 bases. Germline V gene lookup returns CDR1 LGHDT and CDR2 YNNKEL (reference sequence). The CDR3 runs 13 residues. V shed 0 bases and J 10 bases; nucleotides not matched to a gene: 3. The CDR3 DNA reads TGTGCCAGCAGCCAAGACCTACTAGCGGAGCAGTTCTTC. Translation: CASSQDLLAEQFF.